The sequence of this TCR beta chain was determined in a study of cytomegalovirus exposure and HLA in healthy donors. The V gene's germline CDR1 is SGHVS and CDR2 FQNEAQ. The CDR3 spans 14 residues. V was clipped by 0 bases and J by 6 bases, with 12 bases between them. 60 Vbeta and 13 Jbeta primers were used in PCR. Produced via immunoSEQ multiplex PCR; TCRdb's table is partial and in-frame only. The sample holds more than 80,000 clones, roughly 79% seen once. Sequenced sample: PBMCs. This TCR came from a woman aged 70-85 years in good health and CMV-seropositive. The gene calls are TRBV7-8 and TRBJ2-7; weak D call: TRBD1 (5 bases). The CDR3 reads CASSLAGTQGEQYF. CDR3 DNA: TGTGCCAGCAGCTTAGCGGGAACCCAGGGCGAGCAGTACTTC.